This T cell receptor beta chain comes out of a study of technical replicates of blood from a few donors (dated by TCRdb to between 2016 and 2019). Library preparation was by the immunoSEQ multiplex PCR assay. The table comes from immuneACCESS by way of TCRdb, which keeps in-frame sequences with V and J called. Part of the clones is missing from these tables; in studies checked, under half for an unresolved V gene and the rest for unknown reasons. In this sample the table shows around 67,000 clones, roughly 95% of which occur a single time. The top ten clones comprise around 0.24% of the sample. A remark on this clone: No cognate antigen has been identified for it. Base qualities are missing; no much larger clone stands one base away.

Based on the germline V gene (reference sequence), the CDR1 and CDR2 sequences are SEHNR and FQNEAQ. At the junction V is shortened by 3 bases and J by 7 bases; bases outside the gene matches: 4. Its CDR3 holds 15 amino acids, cysteine through phenylalanine. Only CDR3 DNA is held: 45 bases, read in frame from base 1. The V gene is TRBV7-9 and the J gene is TRBJ1-4, and 11 junctional nucleotides match TRBD1. Sequenced: T cells isolated from PBMCs. This sequence was found in a human donor in good health. The CDR3: CASSFGQGAGEKLFF. The sequenced DNA is TGTGCCAGCAGCTTCGGACAGGGGGCTGGTGAAAAACTGTTTTTT.